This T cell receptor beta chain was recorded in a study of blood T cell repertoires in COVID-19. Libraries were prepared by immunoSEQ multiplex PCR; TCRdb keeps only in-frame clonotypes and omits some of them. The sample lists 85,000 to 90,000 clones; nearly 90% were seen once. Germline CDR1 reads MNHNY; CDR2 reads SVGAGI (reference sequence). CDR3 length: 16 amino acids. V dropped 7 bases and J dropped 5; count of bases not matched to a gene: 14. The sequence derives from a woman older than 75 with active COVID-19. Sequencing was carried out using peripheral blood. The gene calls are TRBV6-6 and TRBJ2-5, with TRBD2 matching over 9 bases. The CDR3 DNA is TGTGCCAGCAAGTTTATTAGCGGGAGAAGTGGGGAGACCCAGTACTTC. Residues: CASKFISGRSGETQYF.